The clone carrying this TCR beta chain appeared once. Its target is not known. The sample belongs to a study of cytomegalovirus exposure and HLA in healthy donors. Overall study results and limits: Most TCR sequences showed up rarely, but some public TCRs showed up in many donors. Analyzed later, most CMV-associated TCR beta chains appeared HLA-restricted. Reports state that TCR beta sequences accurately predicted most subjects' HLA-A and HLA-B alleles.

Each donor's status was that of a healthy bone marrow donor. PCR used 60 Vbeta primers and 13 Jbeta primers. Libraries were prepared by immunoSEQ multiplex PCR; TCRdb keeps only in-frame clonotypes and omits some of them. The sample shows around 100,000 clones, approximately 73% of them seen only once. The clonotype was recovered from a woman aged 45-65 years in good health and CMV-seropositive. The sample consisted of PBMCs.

Written as DNA, the CDR3 is TGTGCCAGCAGCACACGGACCGGGGAGGGGCTCTATGGCTACACCTTC. Translation: CASSTRTGEGLYGYTF. The chain joins TRBV9 to TRBJ1-2; a weak D match, TRBD1 (5 bases). V lost 4 bases and J 4 bases, leaving 20 bases between the germline ends. This CDR3 spans 16 amino acids. Germline values: CDR1 SGDLS, CDR2 YYNGEE.